This T cell receptor (beta chain) was sequenced for a study of response to subunit inactivated influenza vaccine. Trimming stripped 4 bases from V and 0 bases from J, with 14 bases between. CDR1 DFQATT and CDR2 SNEGSKA come from the germline V gene (reference sequence). The CDR3 sequence is 15 residues long. Study results and limitations: Authors suggested seasonal influenza vaccinations each recruit few new T cells.

Comment on this clonotype: No antigen is known for it.

A single record per CDR3 protein comes from TCRdb applying MiXCR to the RT-PCR reads. Among around 650,000 distinct CDR3 sequences, less than 20% were seen once, and the ten largest hold approximately 10%. The rearrangement links TRBV20-1 to TRBJ2-3, with TRBD1 as a possible D gene (5 bases). The sample consisted of PBMCs from blood, taken about 13 days after vaccination. The clonotype was recovered from a man aged 50 to 59 who received an inactivated influenza vaccine. CDR3 sequence reads: CSANPRTKSTDTQYF. In DNA, the CDR3 is TGCAGTGCTAACCCCCGGACAAAAAGCACAGATACGCAGTATTTT.